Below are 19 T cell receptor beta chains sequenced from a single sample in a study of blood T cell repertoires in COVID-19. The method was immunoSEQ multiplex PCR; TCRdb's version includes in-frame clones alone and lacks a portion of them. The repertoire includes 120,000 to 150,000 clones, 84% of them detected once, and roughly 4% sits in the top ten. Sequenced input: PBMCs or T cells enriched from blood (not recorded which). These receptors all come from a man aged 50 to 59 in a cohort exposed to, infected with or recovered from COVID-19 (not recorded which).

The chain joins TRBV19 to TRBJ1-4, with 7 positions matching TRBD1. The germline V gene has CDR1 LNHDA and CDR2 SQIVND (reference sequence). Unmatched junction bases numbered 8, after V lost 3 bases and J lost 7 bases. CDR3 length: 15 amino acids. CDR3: CASSILRQGGEKLFF. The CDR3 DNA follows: TGTGCCAGTAGTATCCTCAGACAGGGCGGTGAAAAACTGTTTTTT. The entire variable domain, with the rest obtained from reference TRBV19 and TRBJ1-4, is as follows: DGGITQSPKYLFRKEGQNVTLSCEQNLNHDAMYWYRQDPGQGLRLIYYSQIVNDFQKGDIAEGYSVSREKKESFPLTVTSAQKNPTAFYLCASSILRQGGEKLFFGSGTQLSVL.

The CDR3 DNA reads as TGTGCCACCAGTGATTCTGACAGCTCCTACGAGCAGTACTTC. Protein: CATSDSDSSYEQYF. The V call is TRBV24-1, the J call TRBJ2-7; D is perhaps TRBD1 (5 bases). Trimming shortened V by 2 bases and J by 0 bases, and 7 bases separated the two germline ends. The CDR3 consists of 14 residues. Germline V gene data show CDR1 as KGHDR and CDR2 as SFDVKD.

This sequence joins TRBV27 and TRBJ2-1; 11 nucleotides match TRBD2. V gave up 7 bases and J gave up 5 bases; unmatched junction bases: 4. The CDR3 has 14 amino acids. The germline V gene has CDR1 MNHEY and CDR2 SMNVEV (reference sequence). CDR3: CASTRGLADNEQFF. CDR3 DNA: TGTGCCAGCACTAGGGGACTAGCGGACAATGAGCAGTTCTTC.

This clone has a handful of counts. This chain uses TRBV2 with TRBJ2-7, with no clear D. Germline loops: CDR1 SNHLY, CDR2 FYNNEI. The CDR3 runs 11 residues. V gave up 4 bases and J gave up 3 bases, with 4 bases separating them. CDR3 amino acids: CASSASYEQYF. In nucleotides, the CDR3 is TGTGCCAGCAGTGCGAGCTACGAGCAGTACTTC.

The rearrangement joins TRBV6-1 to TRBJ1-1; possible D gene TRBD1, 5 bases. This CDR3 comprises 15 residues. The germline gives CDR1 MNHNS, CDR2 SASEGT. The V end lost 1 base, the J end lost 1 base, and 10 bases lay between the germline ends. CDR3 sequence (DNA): TGTGCCAGCAGTGAAGGGAGGGGTTGGAACACTGAAGCTTTCTTT. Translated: CASSEGRGWNTEAFF.

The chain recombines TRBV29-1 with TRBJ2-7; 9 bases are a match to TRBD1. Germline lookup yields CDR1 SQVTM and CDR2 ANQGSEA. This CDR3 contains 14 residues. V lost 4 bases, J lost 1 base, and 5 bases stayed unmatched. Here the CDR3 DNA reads TGCAGCGTTGGCTCGGGACAGGGTTCCTACGAGCAGTACTTC. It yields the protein CSVGSGQGSYEQYF.

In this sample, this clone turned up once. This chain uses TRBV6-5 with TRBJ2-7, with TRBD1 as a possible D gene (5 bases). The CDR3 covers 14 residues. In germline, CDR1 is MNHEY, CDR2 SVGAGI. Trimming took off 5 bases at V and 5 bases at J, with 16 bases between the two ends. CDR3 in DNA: TGTGCCAGCAGTAGGCCAGGGTCGGTCGACGAGCAGTACTTC. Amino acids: CASSRPGSVDEQYF.

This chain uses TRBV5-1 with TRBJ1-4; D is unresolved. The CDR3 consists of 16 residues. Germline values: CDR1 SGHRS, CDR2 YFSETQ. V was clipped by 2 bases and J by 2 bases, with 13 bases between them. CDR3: CASSLRGTLTNEKLFF. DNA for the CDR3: TGCGCCAGCAGCTTACGAGGAACCCTCACTAATGAAAAACTGTTTTTT.

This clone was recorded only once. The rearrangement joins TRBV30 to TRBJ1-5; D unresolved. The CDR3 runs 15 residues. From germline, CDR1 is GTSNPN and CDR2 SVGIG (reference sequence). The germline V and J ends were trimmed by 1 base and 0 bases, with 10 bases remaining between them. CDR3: CAWSARSYSNQPQHF. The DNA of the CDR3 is TGTGCCTGGAGTGCTAGGAGCTATAGCAATCAGCCCCAGCATTTT.

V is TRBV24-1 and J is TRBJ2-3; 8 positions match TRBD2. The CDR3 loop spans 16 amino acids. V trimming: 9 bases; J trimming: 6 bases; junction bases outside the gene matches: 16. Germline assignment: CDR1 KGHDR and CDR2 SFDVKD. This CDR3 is CATGSSLAGEVDTQYF. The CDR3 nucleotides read TGTGCCACCGGATCCTCTCTAGCGGGCGAGGTGGATACGCAGTATTTT.

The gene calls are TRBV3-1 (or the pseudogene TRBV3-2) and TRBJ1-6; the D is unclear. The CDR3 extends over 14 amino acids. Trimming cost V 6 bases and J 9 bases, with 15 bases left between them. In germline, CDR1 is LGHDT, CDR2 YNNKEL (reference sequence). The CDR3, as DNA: TGTGCCAGCAGAGAGAGGCGACTGATTTCACCCCTCCACTTT. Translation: CASRERRLISPLHF.

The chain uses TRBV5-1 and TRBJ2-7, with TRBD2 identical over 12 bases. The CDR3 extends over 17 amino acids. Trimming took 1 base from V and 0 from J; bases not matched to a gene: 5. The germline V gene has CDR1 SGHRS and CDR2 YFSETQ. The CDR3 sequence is CASSLKLAGGNSYEQYF. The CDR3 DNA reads TGCGCCAGCAGCTTGAAACTAGCGGGAGGCAACTCCTACGAGCAGTACTTC.

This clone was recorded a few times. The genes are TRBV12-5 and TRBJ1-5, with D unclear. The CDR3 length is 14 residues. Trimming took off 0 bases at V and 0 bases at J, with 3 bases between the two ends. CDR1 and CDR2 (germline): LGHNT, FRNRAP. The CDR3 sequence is CASGLVASNQPQHF. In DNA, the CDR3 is TGTGCTAGTGGTTTGGTGGCTAGCAATCAGCCCCAGCATTTT.

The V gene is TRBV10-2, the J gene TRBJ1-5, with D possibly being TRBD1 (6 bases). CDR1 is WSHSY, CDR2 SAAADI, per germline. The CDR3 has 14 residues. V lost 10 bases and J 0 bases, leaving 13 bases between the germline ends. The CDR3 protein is CATHRDNSNQPQHF. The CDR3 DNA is TGCGCCACCCACAGGGACAATAGCAATCAGCCCCAGCATTTT.

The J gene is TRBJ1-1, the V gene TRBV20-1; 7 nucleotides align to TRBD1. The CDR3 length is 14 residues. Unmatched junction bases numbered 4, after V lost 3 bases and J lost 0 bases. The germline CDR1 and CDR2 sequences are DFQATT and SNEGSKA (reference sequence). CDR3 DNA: TGCAGTGCTAGTTTCGGGACAGTGAACACTGAAGCTTTCTTT. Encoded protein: CSASFGTVNTEAFF.

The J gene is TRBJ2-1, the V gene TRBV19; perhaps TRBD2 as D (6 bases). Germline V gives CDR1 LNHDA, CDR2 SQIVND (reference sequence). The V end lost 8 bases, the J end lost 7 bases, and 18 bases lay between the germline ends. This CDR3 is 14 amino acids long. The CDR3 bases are TGTGCCAGTCAGGCGCGGGGCAGTAAGAATGAGCAGTTCTTC. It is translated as CASQARGSKNEQFF.

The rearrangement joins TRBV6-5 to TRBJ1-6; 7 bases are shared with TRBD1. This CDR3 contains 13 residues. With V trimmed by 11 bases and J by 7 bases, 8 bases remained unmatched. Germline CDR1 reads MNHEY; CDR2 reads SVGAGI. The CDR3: CAGRQGGNSPLHF. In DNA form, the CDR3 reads TGTGCCGGAAGACAGGGAGGAAATTCACCCCTCCACTTT.

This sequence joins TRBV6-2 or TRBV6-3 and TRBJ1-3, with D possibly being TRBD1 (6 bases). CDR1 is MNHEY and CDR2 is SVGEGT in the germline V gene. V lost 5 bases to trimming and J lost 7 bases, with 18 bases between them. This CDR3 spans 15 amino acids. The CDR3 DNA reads TGTGCCAGCAGTAACCAGGACTTGAGGGGGAACACCATATATTTT. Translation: CASSNQDLRGNTIYF.

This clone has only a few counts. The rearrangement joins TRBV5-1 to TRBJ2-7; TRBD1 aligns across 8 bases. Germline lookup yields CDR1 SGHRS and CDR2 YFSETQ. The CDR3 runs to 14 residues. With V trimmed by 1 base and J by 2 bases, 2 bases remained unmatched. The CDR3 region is CASSLLTGAYEQYF. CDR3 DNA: TGCGCCAGCAGCTTGCTGACAGGGGCCTACGAGCAGTACTTC.